This T cell receptor (beta chain) stems from a study of T cell responses to AZD1222 COVID-19 vaccine. The CDR3 sequence is 15 residues long. The ends were cut back, 6 bases at V and 0 bases at J, with 14 bases in the middle. CDR1 is LGHNA and CDR2 is YSLEER in the germline V gene. Sequenced by immunoSEQ multiplex PCR; TCRdb stores in-frame clones only, minus some. This table has 80,000 or so clones, approximately 90% appearing once. The J gene is TRBJ1-1, the V gene TRBV4-3; D gene uncertain. The specimen comprised peripheral blood, sampled on day 0 of AZD1222 vaccination. The TCR sequence derives from an adult in good health. CDR3 in amino acids: CASRQQTLMNTEAFF. The CDR3 DNA follows: TGCGCCAGCAGACAGCAAACCCTGATGAACACTGAAGCTTTCTTT.